This paragraph reports one T cell receptor beta chain. Germline V gives CDR1 SGHNT, CDR2 YYREEE (reference sequence). The CDR3 runs to 11 residues. J lost 9 bases, V lost 4 bases, and 0 bases had no gene match. This entry belongs to a study of glioma-infiltrating T cells after dendritic cell vaccination. Time point: after dendritic cell vaccination, including at tumor progression/relapse. Produced via immunoSEQ multiplex PCR; TCRdb's table is partial and in-frame only. Among approximately 92,000 clones listed, 80% were seen once. The V gene is TRBV5-4, the J gene TRBJ2-1; 8 bases align to TRBD1. The source material was blood, sampled after dendritic cell vaccination. The clonotype originates from a human donor with glioblastoma. The DNA of the CDR3 is TGTGCCAGCAGCACAGGGGGTGAGCAGTTCTTC. The encoded protein is CASSTGGEQFF.